This T cell receptor (beta chain) was sequenced during a study of Ad26.COV2.S vaccination and SARS-CoV-2 variants. Some clones are missing from TCRdb's copy, which holds only in-frame ones; the method was immunoSEQ multiplex PCR. Here the sample spans about half a million clones, roughly nine tenths being singletons. The CDR3 consists of 15 residues. With V trimmed by 3 bases and J by 4 bases, 5 bases remained unmatched. Looked up from germline, CDR1 is SGHAT and CDR2 is FQNNGV. Regarding treatment: around 19 received Ad26.COV2.S at low or high dose, single or two shots; several received placebo; per-sample allocation not given. At day 63 after the first vaccine or placebo injection, samples were drawn. Recruitment in Boston yielded a donor of adult age, 18-55 years.

The sequence was obtained from a person between 18 and 65 years old who received the Ad26.COV2.S COVID-19 vaccine or a placebo. The chain links TRBV11-2 to TRBJ2-3; 9 bases match TRBD2. The source was peripheral blood, collected in a trial of Ad26.COV2.S vaccine versus placebo. In nucleotides, the CDR3 is TGTGCCAGCAGCTTTCTGGGACTAGCTTCAGATACGCAGTATTTT. It translates to CASSFLGLASDTQYF.